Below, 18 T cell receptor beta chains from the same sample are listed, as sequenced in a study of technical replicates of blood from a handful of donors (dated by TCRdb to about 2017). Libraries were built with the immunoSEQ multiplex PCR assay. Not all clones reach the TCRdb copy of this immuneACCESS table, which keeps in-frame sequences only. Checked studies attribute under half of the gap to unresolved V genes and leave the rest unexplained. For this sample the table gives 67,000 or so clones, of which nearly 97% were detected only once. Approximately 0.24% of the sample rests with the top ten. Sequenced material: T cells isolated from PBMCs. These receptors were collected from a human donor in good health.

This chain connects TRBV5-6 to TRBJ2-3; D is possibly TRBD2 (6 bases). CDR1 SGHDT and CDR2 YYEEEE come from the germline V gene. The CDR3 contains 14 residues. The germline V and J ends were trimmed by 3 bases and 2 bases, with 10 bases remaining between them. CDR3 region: CASSSPGVTDTQYF. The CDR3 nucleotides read TGTGCCAGCAGCTCCCCGGGAGTCACAGATACGCAGTATTTT.

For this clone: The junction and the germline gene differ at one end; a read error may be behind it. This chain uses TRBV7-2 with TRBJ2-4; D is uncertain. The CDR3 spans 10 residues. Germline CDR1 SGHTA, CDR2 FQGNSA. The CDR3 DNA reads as TGTGCCAGCAGCTTAGGAGATATGAACTTC. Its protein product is CASSLGDMNF.

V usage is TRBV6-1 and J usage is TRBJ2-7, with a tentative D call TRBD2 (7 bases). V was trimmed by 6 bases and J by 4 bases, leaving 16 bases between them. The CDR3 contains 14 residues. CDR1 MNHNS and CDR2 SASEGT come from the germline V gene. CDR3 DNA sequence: TGTGCCAGCAGGCCAGTGGGGGGGCCGTACGAGCAGTACTTC. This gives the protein CASRPVGGPYEQYF.

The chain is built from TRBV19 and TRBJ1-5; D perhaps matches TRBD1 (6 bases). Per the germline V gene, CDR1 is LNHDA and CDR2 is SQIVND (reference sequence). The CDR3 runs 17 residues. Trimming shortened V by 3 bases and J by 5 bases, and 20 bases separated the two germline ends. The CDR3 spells CASSIVGGAGTYQPQHF. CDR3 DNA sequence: TGTGCCAGTAGTATCGTGGGGGGGGCAGGAACTTATCAGCCCCAGCATTTT.

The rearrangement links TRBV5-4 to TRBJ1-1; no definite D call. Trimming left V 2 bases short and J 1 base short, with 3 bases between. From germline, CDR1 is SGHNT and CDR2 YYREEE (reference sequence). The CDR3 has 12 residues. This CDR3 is CASSFRNTEAFF. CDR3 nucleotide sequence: TGTGCCAGCAGCTTCCGGAACACTGAAGCTTTCTTT.

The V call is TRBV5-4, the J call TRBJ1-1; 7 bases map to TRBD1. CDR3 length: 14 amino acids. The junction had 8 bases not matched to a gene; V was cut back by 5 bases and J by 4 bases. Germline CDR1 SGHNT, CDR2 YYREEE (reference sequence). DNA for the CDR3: TGTGCCAGCAGTCTAGATTCAGGGGGCACTGAAGCTTTCTTT. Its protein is CASSLDSGGTEAFF.

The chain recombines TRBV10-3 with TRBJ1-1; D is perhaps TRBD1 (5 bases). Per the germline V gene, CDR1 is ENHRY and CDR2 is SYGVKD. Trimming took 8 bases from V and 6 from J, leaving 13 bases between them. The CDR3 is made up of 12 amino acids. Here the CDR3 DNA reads TGTGCCATCGGAGCAGGGCTGTCTGAAGCTTTCTTT. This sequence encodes CAIGAGLSEAFF.

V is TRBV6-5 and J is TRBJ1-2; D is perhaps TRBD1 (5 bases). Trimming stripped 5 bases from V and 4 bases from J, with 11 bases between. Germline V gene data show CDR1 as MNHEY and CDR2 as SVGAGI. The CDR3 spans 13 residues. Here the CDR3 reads CASSRGGVYGYTF. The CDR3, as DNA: TGTGCCAGCAGTAGGGGAGGTGTCTATGGCTACACCTTC.

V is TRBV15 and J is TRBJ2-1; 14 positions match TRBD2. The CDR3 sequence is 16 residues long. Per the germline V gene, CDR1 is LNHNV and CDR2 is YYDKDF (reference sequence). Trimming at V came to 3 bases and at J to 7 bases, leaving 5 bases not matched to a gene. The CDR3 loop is CATSRGLAGERNEQFF. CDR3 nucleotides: TGTGCCACCAGCAGGGGACTAGCGGGAGAAAGGAATGAGCAGTTCTTC.

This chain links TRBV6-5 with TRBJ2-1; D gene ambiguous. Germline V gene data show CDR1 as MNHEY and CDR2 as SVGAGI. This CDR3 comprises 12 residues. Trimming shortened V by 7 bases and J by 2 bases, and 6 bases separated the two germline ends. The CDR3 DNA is TGTGCCAGCAACACCGCCTACAATGAGCAGTTCTTC. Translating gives CASNTAYNEQFF.

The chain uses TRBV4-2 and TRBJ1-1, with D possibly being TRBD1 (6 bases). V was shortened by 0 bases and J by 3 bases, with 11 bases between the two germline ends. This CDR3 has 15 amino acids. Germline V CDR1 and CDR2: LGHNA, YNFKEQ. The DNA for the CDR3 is TGTGCCAGCAGCCAAGATATGGGGGCTTACACTGAAGCTTTCTTT. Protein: CASSQDMGAYTEAFF.

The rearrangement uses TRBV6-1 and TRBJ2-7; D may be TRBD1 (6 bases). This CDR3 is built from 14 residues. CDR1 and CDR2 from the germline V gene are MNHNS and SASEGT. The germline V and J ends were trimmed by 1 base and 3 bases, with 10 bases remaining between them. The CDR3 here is CASSEVHRVYEQYF. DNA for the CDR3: TGTGCCAGCAGTGAAGTCCACAGGGTCTACGAGCAGTACTTC.

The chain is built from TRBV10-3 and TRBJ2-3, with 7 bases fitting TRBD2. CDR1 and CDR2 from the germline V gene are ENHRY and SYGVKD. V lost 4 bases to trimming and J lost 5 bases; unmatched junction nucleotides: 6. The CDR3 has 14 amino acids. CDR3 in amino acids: CAISVAGVIDTQYF. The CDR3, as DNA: TGTGCCATCAGTGTGGCGGGGGTGATAGATACGCAGTATTTT.

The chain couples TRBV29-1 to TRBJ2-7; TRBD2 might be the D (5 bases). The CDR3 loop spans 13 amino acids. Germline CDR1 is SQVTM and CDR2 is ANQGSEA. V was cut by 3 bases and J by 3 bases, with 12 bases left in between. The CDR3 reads CSVDVGVGYEQYF. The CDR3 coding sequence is TGCAGCGTTGATGTGGGAGTGGGCTACGAGCAGTACTTC.

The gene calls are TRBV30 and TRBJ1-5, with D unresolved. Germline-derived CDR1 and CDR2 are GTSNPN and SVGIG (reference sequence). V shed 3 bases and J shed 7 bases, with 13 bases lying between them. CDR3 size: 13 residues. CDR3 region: CAWSPRWAQPQHF. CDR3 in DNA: TGTGCCTGGAGCCCGAGATGGGCGCAGCCCCAGCATTTT.

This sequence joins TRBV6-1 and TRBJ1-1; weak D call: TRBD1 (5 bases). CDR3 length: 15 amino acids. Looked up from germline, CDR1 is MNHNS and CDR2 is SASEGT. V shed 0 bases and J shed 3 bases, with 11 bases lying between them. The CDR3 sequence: CASSEALGVDTEAFF. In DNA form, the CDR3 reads TGTGCCAGCAGTGAAGCATTAGGGGTTGACACTGAAGCTTTCTTT.

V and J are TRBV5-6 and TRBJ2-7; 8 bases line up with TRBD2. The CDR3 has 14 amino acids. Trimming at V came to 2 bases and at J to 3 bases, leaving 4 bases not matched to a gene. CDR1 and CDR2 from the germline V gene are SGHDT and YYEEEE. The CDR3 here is CASSFWLAGYEQYF. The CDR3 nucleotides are TGTGCCAGCAGCTTCTGGCTAGCGGGCTACGAGCAGTACTTC.

CDR3 region: CASSFTGTGYTF. CDR3 DNA sequence: TGTGCCAGCAGTTTCACCGGGACAGGCTACACCTTC. The chain joins TRBV28 to TRBJ1-2, with D maybe TRBD1 (6 bases). Germline CDR1 and CDR2: MDHEN and SYDVKM. The CDR3 consists of 12 residues. Deletions cut 3 bases from V and 8 bases from J, with 10 bases between.